Below, one TCR beta chain is given with its context. In the original analysis: Quantification of nucleated cells was approximated via reference gene primer amplification. Here immunoSEQ multiplex PCR was the method, and the copy in TCRdb shows in-frame clones only, minus some. The V and J calls and the clone size are those of that table, but D and trimming were determined from the DNA. The table has more than 150,000 clones, 80% to 90% seen once; the top ten hold nearly 8.5%. This specimen belongs to a study of blood T cell repertoires in COVID-19. Study context: Samples taken during acute and convalescent COVID-19 were collected in the United States, Italy and Spain. The cDNA or gDNA used as material had been derived from T cells, B-cell-depleted T cells, or PBMCs.

V was cut by 1 base and J by 7 bases, with 17 bases left in between. Germline CDR1 is SGHAT and CDR2 is FQDESV (reference sequence). The CDR3 length is 15 residues. The sequencing sample was made of peripheral blood. This sequence joins TRBV11-1 and TRBJ2-7, with D possibly TRBD2 on 6 matching bases. The sequence came from a man aged 55-75 years with acute or convalescent COVID-19. The CDR3 sequence: CASSLEGRPGGEQYF. The CDR3, as DNA: TGTGCCAGCAGCTTAGAGGGTCGGCCCGGAGGGGAGCAGTACTTC.